A selection of T cell receptor beta chains follows, all from one sample in a study of blood T cells in healthy people across ages. Each CDR3 protein is one row after TCRdb ran MiXCR on the 5' RACE reads. The table has more than 800,000 distinct CDR3 sequences, under 55% seen once. Sequencing was carried out using blood. Every receptor here comes from a woman aged 55-70 years in good health. CDR3s include the opening cysteine and the closing phenylalanine or tryptophan.

cdr3_length j_call v_call cdr3_aa
14 TRBJ1-2 TRBV5-1 CASSIGTDNYGYTF
14 TRBJ2-7 TRBV4-3 CASSQDRDFYEQYF
14 TRBJ2-5 TRBV27 CASSPQGRQETQYF
13 NA TRBV6-6 CASSQGYVDEQYF
18 TRBJ2-7 TRBV2 CAGLDRGQNRDRSYEQYF
17 TRBJ2-3 TRBV28 CASSSFRTSGNTDTQYF
12 TRBJ1-1 TRBV7-2 CASRRGLTEAFF
16 TRBJ2-7 TRBV21-1 CASSKDRDRDSYEQYF
19 TRBJ2-1 TRBV4-2 CASSQGTSGRAVAYNEQFF
14 TRBJ2-1 TRBV9 CASSVGGRGIEQFF
16 TRBJ2-4 TRBV20-1 CSARDPSGPGRYIQYF
14 TRBJ1-3 TRBV12-3/TRBV12-4 CASSPSGIRDTIYF
18 TRBJ1-6 TRBV20-1 CSARDRRGQWTSNSPLHF
14 TRBJ2-1 TRBV27 CASSLLVSYNEQFF
16 TRBJ2-1 TRBV10-1 CASPSGLAGGPNEQFF
16 TRBJ2-1 TRBV27 CASSFQPGAINNEQFF
17 TRBJ2-7 TRBV5-1 CASSLASRAANSAEQYF
16 TRBJ2-7 TRBV3-1 CASSQERGGRRYEQYF
16 NA TRBV9 CASSVEASGRGDEQYF
15 TRBJ1-6 TRBV6-1 CTSSEFPDYNSPLHF
15 TRBJ2-5 TRBV27 CASRPSSKLVLWQYF
14 TRBJ2-7 TRBV5-1 CASKDGGRAYEQYF
14 TRBJ2-3 TRBV5-1 CASSAFRGTDTQYF
14 TRBJ2-1 TRBV20-1 CSASLATEESEQFF
18 TRBJ2-1 TRBV25-1 CASSERPRGGGHYNEQFF
17 TRBJ1-1 TRBV6-6 CASRITGTPVENTEAFF
13 TRBJ2-3 TRBV20-1 CSAEAGGTNTQYF
17 TRBJ2-3 TRBV7-2 CASSLFFSGVATDTQYF
15 TRBJ2-7 TRBV5-1 CASSWGVASSYEQYF
15 TRBJ2-3 TRBV20-1 CSASMRHGNTDTQYF
15 NA TRBV27 CASSRTQDKTHEQYF
16 TRBJ2-7 TRBV12-3/TRBV12-4 CASSEPGQTSSYEQYF
15 TRBJ2-1 TRBV3-1 CASSQERLADNEQFF